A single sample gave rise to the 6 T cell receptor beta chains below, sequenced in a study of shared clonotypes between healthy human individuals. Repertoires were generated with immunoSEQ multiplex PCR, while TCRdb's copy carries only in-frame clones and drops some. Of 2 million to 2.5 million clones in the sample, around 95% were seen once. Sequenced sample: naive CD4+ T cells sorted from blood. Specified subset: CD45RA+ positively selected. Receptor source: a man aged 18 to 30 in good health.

The chain's CDR3 is CASSLGRDRSNIQYF. The DNA of the CDR3 is TGTGCCAGCAGCTTAGGTCGGGACAGGTCCAACATTCAGTACTTC. This chain connects TRBV11-2 to TRBJ2-4; the match to TRBD1 covers 8 bases. The J segment lost 7 bases and the V segment lost 1 base, leaving 6 bases of the junction unmatched. Per germline, CDR1 SGHAT and CDR2 FQNNGV. This CDR3 contains 15 residues.

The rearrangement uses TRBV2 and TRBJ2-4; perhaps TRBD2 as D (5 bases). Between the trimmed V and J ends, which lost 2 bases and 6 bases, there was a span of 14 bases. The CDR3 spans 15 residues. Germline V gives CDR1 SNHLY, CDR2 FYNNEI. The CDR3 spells CASSELGQTTNIQYF. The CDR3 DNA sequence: TGTGCCAGCAGTGAACTTGGTCAGACTACAAACATTCAGTACTTC.

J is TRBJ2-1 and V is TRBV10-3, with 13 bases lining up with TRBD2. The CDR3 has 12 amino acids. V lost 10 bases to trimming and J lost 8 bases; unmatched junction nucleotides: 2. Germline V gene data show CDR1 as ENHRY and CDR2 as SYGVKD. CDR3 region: CASGLAGDEQFF. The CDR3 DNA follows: TGTGCCAGCGGACTAGCGGGGGATGAGCAGTTCTTC.

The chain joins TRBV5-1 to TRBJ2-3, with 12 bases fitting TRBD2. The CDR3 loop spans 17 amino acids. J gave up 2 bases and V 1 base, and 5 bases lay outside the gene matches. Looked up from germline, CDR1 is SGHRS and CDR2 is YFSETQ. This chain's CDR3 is CASSLPLAGGTTDTQYF. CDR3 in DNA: TGCGCCAGCAGCTTGCCCCTAGCGGGGGGGACCACAGATACGCAGTATTTT.

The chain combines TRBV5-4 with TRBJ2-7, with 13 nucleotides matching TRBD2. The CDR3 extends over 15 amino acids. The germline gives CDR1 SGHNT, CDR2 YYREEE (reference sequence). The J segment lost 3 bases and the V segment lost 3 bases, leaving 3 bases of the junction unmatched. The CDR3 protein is CASSYRTSGSYEQYF. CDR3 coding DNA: TGTGCCAGCAGCTACAGGACTAGCGGGAGCTACGAGCAGTACTTC.

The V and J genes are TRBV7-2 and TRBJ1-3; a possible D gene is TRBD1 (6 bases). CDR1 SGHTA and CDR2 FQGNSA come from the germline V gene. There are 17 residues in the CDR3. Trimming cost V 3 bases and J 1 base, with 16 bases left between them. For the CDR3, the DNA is TGTGCCAGCAGCTTCCAGACAGGACTTCCGTCTGGAAACACCATATATTTT. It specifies CASSFQTGLPSGNTIYF.